This paragraph reports one T cell receptor (beta chain). Its matching antigen is unknown. TCRdb redid the calling of the reads with MiXCR, one entry per CDR3 protein. The table lists about 770,000 distinct CDR3 sequences, about 27% of them singletons. This sample was included in a study of T cell repertoires in cytomegalovirus infection. Study details: Both a matching HLA type and CMV infection were indicated by public TCR beta signatures.

Study findings and constraints: Carriers of CMV plus the relevant HLA were identified by cumulative public TCR beta family frequency. HLA-C-restricted, CMV-specific TCR beta clonotypes were dominant ex vivo.

CDR1 is SGHTA, CDR2 FQGTGA, per germline. The ends lost 6 bases at V and 1 base at J; junction bases unmatched: 8. This CDR3 has 15 amino acids. The clonotype was recovered from a human donor in good health (CMV status not recorded). Some clones in this sample may be carry-over from other donors' samples. Source: cultured CD8+ T cells from PBMCs, taken from culture after CMV antigen stimulation. The rearrangement links TRBV7-3 to TRBJ1-1; 7 nucleotides line up with TRBD1. The CDR3 DNA follows: TGTGCCAGCAGTAAAACCAGGGGGAAGAACACTGAAGCTTTCTTT. It translates to CASSKTRGKNTEAFF.